These 30 T cell receptor beta chains came from one sample sequenced in a study of blood T cell repertoires in COVID-19. Assay used: immunoSEQ multiplex PCR; TCRdb lists only in-frame clones, some missing. The sample holds 220,000 or so clones, roughly 88% seen once. The specimen sequenced was PBMCs or T cells enriched from blood (not recorded which). These receptors were obtained from a woman aged 50 to 65 with acute COVID-19.

CDR3 in DNA: TGTGCCAGCGGGGAACACAGGGGCGCCAAAAACATTCAGTACTTC. Protein: CASGEHRGAKNIQYF. V usage is TRBV7-9 and J usage is TRBJ2-4, with 7 bases aligning to TRBD1. The J segment lost 1 base and the V segment lost 8 bases, leaving 8 bases of the junction unmatched. CDR3 size: 15 residues. The germline V gene has CDR1 SEHNR and CDR2 FQNEAQ (reference sequence).

This clone is a singleton in its sample. The V gene is TRBV9, the J gene TRBJ1-6; 8 bases align to TRBD1. CDR1 is SGDLS and CDR2 is YYNGEE in the germline V gene. The CDR3 has 15 residues. The V gene end was trimmed by 2 bases and the J gene end by 6 bases; junction bases not matched to a gene: 4. The CDR3 region has the DNA TGTGCCAGCAGCGTCACAGGGGGGGGTAATTCACCCCTCCACTTT. Translating it yields CASSVTGGGNSPLHF.

This clone was counted between two and nine times. DNA of the CDR3: TGTGCCAGCAGTACACAGACAGAATTAAATTCACCCCTCCACTTT. It encodes CASSTQTELNSPLHF. This rearrangement joins TRBV6-5 to TRBJ1-6; D is possibly TRBD1 (5 bases). Trimming took off 5 bases at V and 7 bases at J, with 15 bases between the two ends. The CDR3 loop spans 15 amino acids. CDR1 is MNHEY and CDR2 is SVGAGI in the germline V gene.

The chain uses TRBV7-2 and TRBJ2-1; TRBD2 aligns across 11 bases. The CDR3 runs to 14 residues. V was pared by 10 bases and J by 3 bases, with 5 bases of the junction left unmatched. Germline CDR1 SGHTA, CDR2 FQGNSA. For the CDR3, the DNA is TGTGCCAACTCCGGGACTAGCGGCTACAATGAGCAGTTCTTC. Translation: CANSGTSGYNEQFF.

V gene TRBV5-1 combines with J gene TRBJ1-1, with D perhaps matching TRBD1 (5 bases). The V and J ends lost 0 bases and 4 bases respectively, with 10 bases between them. There are 14 residues in the CDR3. Germline CDR1 and CDR2: SGHRS and YFSETQ. This CDR3 reads CASSLDPGGTEAFF. The CDR3, as DNA: TGCGCCAGCAGCTTGGATCCCGGGGGCACTGAAGCTTTCTTT.

V and J are TRBV27 and TRBJ2-7; TRBD2 matches at 10 bases. Trimming cost V 7 bases and J 6 bases; bases outside gene matches: 9. The V gene's germline CDR1 is MNHEY and CDR2 SMNVEV (reference sequence). This CDR3 has 14 amino acids. In nucleotides, the CDR3 is TGTGCCAGCAAATTAGCGGGAGGATTCCCCGAGCAGTACTTC. Its translation: CASKLAGGFPEQYF.

The CDR3 nucleotides are TGTGCCTGGAGTGGAGGCCGGGGAGGGTGGTTGCGGGAGACCCAGTACTTC. It specifies CAWSGGRGGWLRETQYF. The V gene is TRBV30, the J gene TRBJ2-5, with 7 bases aligning to TRBD2. CDR1 is GTSNPN and CDR2 is SVGIG in the germline V gene (reference sequence). This CDR3 contains 17 residues. With V trimmed by 1 base and J by 5 bases, 16 bases remained unmatched. The whole variable domain, remainder taken from reference TRBV30 and TRBJ2-5, is SQTIHQWPATLVQPVGSPLSLECTVEGTSNPNLYWYRQAAGRGLQLLFYSVGIGQISSEVPQNLSASRPQDRQFILSSKKLLLSDSGFYLCAWSGGRGGWLRETQYFGPGTRLLVL.

This rearrangement joins TRBV19 to TRBJ1-2; D is unclear. The CDR3 extends over 10 amino acids. Deletions cut 6 bases from V and 3 bases from J, with 2 bases between. The V gene's germline CDR1 is LNHDA and CDR2 SQIVND (reference sequence). Written as DNA, the CDR3 is TGTGCCAGTAGCGACTATGGCTACACCTTC. Translation: CASSDYGYTF.

The chain links TRBV11-3 to TRBJ2-1, with 7 bases aligning to TRBD2. Trimming cost V 6 bases and J 5 bases; bases outside gene matches: 10. The CDR3 covers 15 residues. Germline V lookup: CDR1 SGHNT, CDR2 YENEEA. The CDR3: CASSYGGGFNNEQFF. In DNA, the CDR3 is TGTGCCAGCAGTTACGGGGGAGGGTTTAACAATGAGCAGTTCTTC.

The gene calls are TRBV7-7 and TRBJ2-2; D unclear. Trimming took 3 bases from V and 0 from J, leaving 11 bases between them. The CDR3 is 16 residues long. Germline CDR1 and CDR2: SSHAT and FNYEAQ (reference sequence). CDR3: CASSLRHSPNTGELFF. DNA of the CDR3: TGTGCCAGCAGCTTGAGACACTCCCCGAACACCGGGGAGCTGTTTTTT.

The chain has TRBV28 and TRBJ1-5, with D perhaps matching TRBD1 (5 bases). The germline V gene encodes CDR1 MDHEN and CDR2 SYDVKM. The CDR3 is 14 amino acids. Trimming took 3 bases from V and 6 from J, leaving 12 bases between them. The CDR3 region is CASSFGGAGQPQHF. The DNA of the CDR3 is TGTGCCAGCAGTTTCGGAGGGGCCGGTCAGCCCCAGCATTTT.

On this clone itself: The same CDR3 arises from other DNA sequences in this sample as well. This chain uses TRBV7-2 with TRBJ1-1, with D unclear. Germline values: CDR1 SGHTA, CDR2 FQGNSA. Trimming pared 1 base from V and 0 bases from J, leaving 9 bases between. There are 15 residues in the CDR3. The CDR3 DNA reads as TGTGCCAGCAGCTTAGTTGGAGCCATGAACACTGAAGCTTTCTTT. It translates to CASSLVGAMNTEAFF.

The chain employs TRBV6-1 and TRBJ1-4; 10 bases line up with TRBD1. The CDR3 is 16 amino acids. The germline V gene encodes CDR1 MNHNS and CDR2 SASEGT. The junction had 9 bases not matched to a gene; V was cut back by 4 bases and J by 7 bases. CDR3 nucleotide sequence: TGTGCCAGCAGTGTCCTGGGGACAGGGGTTGGTGAAAAACTGTTTTTT. This gives the protein CASSVLGTGVGEKLFF.

This clone was counted ten times or more. The chain links TRBV19 to TRBJ2-2; possibly TRBD2 for D (6 bases). The V end lost 5 bases, the J end lost 7 bases, and 11 bases lay between the germline ends. This CDR3 has 13 residues. Germline CDR1 reads LNHDA; CDR2 reads SQIVND (reference sequence). As DNA, the CDR3 is TGTGCCAGTAGTTTGGGGGGAGGCGGGGAGCTGTTTTTT. Its protein is CASSLGGGGELFF. The whole variable domain, remainder taken from reference TRBV19 and TRBJ2-2, is DGGITQSPKYLFRKEGQNVTLSCEQNLNHDAMYWYRQDPGQGLRLIYYSQIVNDFQKGDIAEGYSVSREKKESFPLTVTSAQKNPTAFYLCASSLGGGGELFFGEGSRLTVL.

This chain uses TRBV6-1 with TRBJ2-7; 7 positions agree with TRBD2. The germline gives CDR1 MNHNS, CDR2 SASEGT. This CDR3 is built from 15 residues. V lost 1 base and J lost 0; bases outside the gene matches: 3. The CDR3 region is CASSEEVAGSYEQYF. The CDR3 bases are TGTGCCAGCAGTGAAGAAGTAGCGGGCTCCTACGAGCAGTACTTC.

The J gene is TRBJ1-4, the V gene TRBV28, with 9 bases lining up with TRBD1. V dropped 3 bases and J dropped 8; count of bases not matched to a gene: 4. The CDR3 spans 14 residues. Germline V lookup: CDR1 MDHEN, CDR2 SYDVKM. CDR3 sequence reads: CASSFTGTGEKLFF. In DNA form, the CDR3 reads TGTGCCAGCAGTTTTACCGGGACAGGGGAAAAACTGTTTTTT.

The chain carries TRBV5-1 and TRBJ2-5; maybe TRBD1 (6 bases). V gave up 4 bases and J gave up 1 base, with 11 bases separating them. The V gene's germline CDR1 is SGHRS and CDR2 YFSETQ. The CDR3 covers 14 residues. CDR3 sequence (DNA): TGCGCCAGCAGCCCCCAGGGGCGCCAAGAGACCCAGTACTTC. It translates to CASSPQGRQETQYF.

This chain uses TRBV28 with TRBJ1-2; D may be TRBD1 (5 bases). Germline values: CDR1 MDHEN, CDR2 SYDVKM. Trimming pared 8 bases from V and 7 bases from J, leaving 11 bases between. The CDR3 length is 11 residues. CDR3 sequence (DNA): TGTGCCAGCGGCCAGGGAAGTGGCTACACCTTC. Translating it yields CASGQGSGYTF.

This clone was seen many times. V and J are TRBV9 and TRBJ2-6, with no clear D. The germline V and J ends were trimmed by 3 bases and 1 base, with 8 bases remaining between them. This CDR3 has 15 amino acids. Germline V gene data show CDR1 as SGDLS and CDR2 as YYNGEE. CDR3 amino acids: CASSERLSGANVLTF. CDR3 DNA sequence: TGTGCCAGCAGCGAGAGGTTGTCTGGGGCCAACGTCCTGACTTTC.

This sequence joins TRBV28 and TRBJ2-7; 9 nucleotides agree with TRBD1. This CDR3 region has 13 residues. Looked up from germline, CDR1 is MDHEN and CDR2 is SYDVKM. J gave up 4 bases and V 6 bases, and 4 bases lay outside the gene matches. The CDR3 bases are TGTGCCAGCAGCCGGACAGGGGCGTACGAGCAGTACTTC. Protein: CASSRTGAYEQYF. Based on the CDR3 plus reference TRBV28 and TRBJ2-7, the full variable domain is DVKVTQSSRYLVKRTGEKVFLECVQDMDHENMFWYRQDPGLGLRLIYFSYDVKMKEKGDIPEGYSVSREKKERFSLILESASTNQTSMYLCASSRTGAYEQYFGPGTRLTVT.

V and J are TRBV5-1 and TRBJ2-5; D possibly corresponds to TRBD1 (6 bases). Germline CDR1 and CDR2: SGHRS and YFSETQ. CDR3 length: 12 amino acids. V was pared by 2 bases and J by 5 bases, with 7 bases between. CDR3 amino acids: CASSFDRETQYF. CDR3 coding DNA: TGCGCCAGCAGCTTTGACAGGGAGACCCAGTACTTC.

This clone came up once. V gene TRBV5-1 combines with J gene TRBJ2-2; 8 nucleotides match TRBD1. The J segment lost 5 bases and the V segment lost 4 bases, leaving 4 bases of the junction unmatched. The CDR3 loop spans 14 amino acids. Per germline, CDR1 SGHRS and CDR2 YFSETQ. DNA for the CDR3: TGCGCCAGCAGCCCGGACAGGGTGACCGGGGAGCTGTTTTTT. This encodes CASSPDRVTGELFF.

The rearrangement uses TRBV15 and TRBJ2-7, with 9 bases that match TRBD1. The CDR3 totals 14 residues. The J segment lost 4 bases and the V segment lost 0 bases, leaving 1 base of the junction unmatched. Germline CDR1 and CDR2: LNHNV and YYDKDF (reference sequence). DNA for the CDR3: TGTGCCACCAGCAGAGAGACAGGGGGGTACGAGCAGTACTTC. This sequence encodes CATSRETGGYEQYF.

This clone was counted between two and nine times. This rearrangement joins TRBV7-8 to TRBJ1-1; possible D gene TRBD1, 6 bases. This CDR3 has 15 amino acids. V was shortened by 1 base and J by 5 bases, with 14 bases between the two germline ends. The V gene's germline CDR1 is SGHVS and CDR2 FQNEAQ. The CDR3: CASSLVGRGETEAFF. The CDR3 DNA reads as TGTGCCAGCAGCTTAGTTGGCAGGGGCGAGACTGAAGCTTTCTTT. Filled out from reference TRBV7-8 and TRBJ1-1, the complete variable domain reads GAGVSQSPRYKVAKRGQDVALRCDPISGHVSLFWYQQALGQGPEFLTYFQNEAQLDKSGLPSDRFFAERPEGSVSTLKIQRTQQEDSAVYLCASSLVGRGETEAFFGQGTRLTVV.

The V gene is TRBV27, the J gene TRBJ1-5; no definite D call. Germline CDR1 is MNHEY and CDR2 is SMNVEV (reference sequence). This CDR3 contains 17 residues. With 4 bases removed from V and 0 bases from J, the gap between germline ends came to 16 bases. CDR3 sequence reads: CASSSRPGPNSNQPQHF. The CDR3 DNA sequence: TGTGCCAGCAGTTCACGACCGGGTCCAAATAGCAATCAGCCCCAGCATTTT.

CDR3 bases: TGTGCCAGCAGTTTATTAGCGAGTATTTACGAGCAGTACTTC. Translated, it gives CASSLLASIYEQYF. The chain links TRBV27 to TRBJ2-7; D is possibly TRBD2 (5 bases). V was clipped by 1 base and J by 4 bases, with 11 bases between them. The CDR3 runs 14 residues. In germline, CDR1 is MNHEY, CDR2 SMNVEV (reference sequence).

The chain joins TRBV2 to TRBJ2-2; 7 nucleotides agree with TRBD2. Germline V gene data show CDR1 as SNHLY and CDR2 as FYNNEI. The CDR3 loop spans 15 amino acids. With V trimmed by 4 bases and J by 1 base, 3 bases remained unmatched. The CDR3 nucleotides are TGTGCCAGCAGTGGGGCTAGCGGGAACACCGGGGAGCTGTTTTTT. It translates to CASSGASGNTGELFF. The full variable domain, with the rest looked up from reference TRBV2 and TRBJ2-2, is EPEVTQTPSHQVTQMGQEVILRCVPISNHLYFYWYRQILGQKVEFLVSFYNNEISEKSEIFDDQFSVERPDGSNFTLKIRSTKLEDSAMYFCASSGASGNTGELFFGEGSRLTVL.

This chain links TRBV7-2 with TRBJ2-7, with 7 bases matching TRBD1. The CDR3 is 13 residues long. V lost 1 base, J lost 3 bases, and 0 bases stayed unmatched. Germline lookup yields CDR1 SGHTA and CDR2 FQGNSA. The CDR3 sequence is CASSLDRGYEQYF. The CDR3 DNA sequence: TGTGCCAGCAGCTTAGACAGGGGCTACGAGCAGTACTTC.

This clone has more than one count but fewer than ten. The J gene is TRBJ1-5, the V gene TRBV5-6; D may be TRBD1 (5 bases). V lost 0 bases to trimming and J lost 3 bases, with 10 bases between them. The CDR3 loop spans 15 amino acids. Germline lookup yields CDR1 SGHDT and CDR2 YYEEEE. The CDR3 coding sequence is TGTGCCAGCAGCTTGGGGCCAGGGCCCAATCAGCCCCAGCATTTT. This codes for CASSLGPGPNQPQHF.

The rearrangement uses TRBV15 and TRBJ1-5, with TRBD1 matching 8 bases. The CDR3 has 15 amino acids. The germline V gene encodes CDR1 LNHNV and CDR2 YYDKDF (reference sequence). The J segment lost 6 bases and the V segment lost 0 bases, leaving 4 bases of the junction unmatched. The CDR3 sequence is CATSRDRGPGQPQHF. CDR3 DNA: TGTGCCACCAGCAGAGACAGGGGGCCGGGTCAGCCCCAGCATTTT.